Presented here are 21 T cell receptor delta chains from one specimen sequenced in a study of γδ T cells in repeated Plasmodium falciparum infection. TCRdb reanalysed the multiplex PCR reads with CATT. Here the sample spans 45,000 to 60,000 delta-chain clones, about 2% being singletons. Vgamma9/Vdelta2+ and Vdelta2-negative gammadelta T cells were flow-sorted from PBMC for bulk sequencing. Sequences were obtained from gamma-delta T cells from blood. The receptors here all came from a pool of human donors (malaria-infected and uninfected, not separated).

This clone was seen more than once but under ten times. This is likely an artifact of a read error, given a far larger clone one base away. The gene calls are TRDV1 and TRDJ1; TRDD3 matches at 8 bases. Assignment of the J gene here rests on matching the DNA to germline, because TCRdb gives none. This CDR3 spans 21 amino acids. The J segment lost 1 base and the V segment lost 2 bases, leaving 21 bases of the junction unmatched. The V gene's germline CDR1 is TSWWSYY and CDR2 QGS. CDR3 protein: CALGEKSPPAWLGDATDKLIF. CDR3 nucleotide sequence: TGTGCTCTTGGGGAAAAGAGTCCACCTGCCTGGCTGGGGGACGCCACCGATAAACTCATCTTT.

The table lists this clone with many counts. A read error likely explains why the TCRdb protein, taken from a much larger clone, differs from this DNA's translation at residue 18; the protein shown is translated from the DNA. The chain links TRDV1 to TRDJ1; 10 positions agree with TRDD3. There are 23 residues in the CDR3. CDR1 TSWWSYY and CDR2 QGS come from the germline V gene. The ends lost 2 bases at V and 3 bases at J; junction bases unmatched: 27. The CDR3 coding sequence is TGTGCTCTTGGGGAAGGTTCTTTCCCTTCGTTCGTACTGGGGGATGGATACGCCGATAAACTCATCTTT. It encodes CALGEGSFPSFVLGDGYADKLIF.

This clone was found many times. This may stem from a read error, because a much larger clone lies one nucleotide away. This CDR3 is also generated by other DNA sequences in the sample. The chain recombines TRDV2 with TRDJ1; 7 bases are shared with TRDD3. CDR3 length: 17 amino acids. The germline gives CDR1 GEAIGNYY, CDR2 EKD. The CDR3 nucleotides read TGCGCCTGTGGGCCCGGGGGGGATTCGTCGTACACCGATAAACTCATCTTT. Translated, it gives CACGPGGDSSYTDKLIF.

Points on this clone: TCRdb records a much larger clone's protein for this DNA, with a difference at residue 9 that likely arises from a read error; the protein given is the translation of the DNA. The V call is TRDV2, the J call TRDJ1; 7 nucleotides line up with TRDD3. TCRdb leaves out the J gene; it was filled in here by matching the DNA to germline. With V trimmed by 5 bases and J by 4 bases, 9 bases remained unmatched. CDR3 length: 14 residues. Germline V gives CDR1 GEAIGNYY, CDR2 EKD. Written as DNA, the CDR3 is TGTGCCTGTGGTGGGGGACCGTACATCGATAAACTCATCTTT. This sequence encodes CACGGGPYIDKLIF.

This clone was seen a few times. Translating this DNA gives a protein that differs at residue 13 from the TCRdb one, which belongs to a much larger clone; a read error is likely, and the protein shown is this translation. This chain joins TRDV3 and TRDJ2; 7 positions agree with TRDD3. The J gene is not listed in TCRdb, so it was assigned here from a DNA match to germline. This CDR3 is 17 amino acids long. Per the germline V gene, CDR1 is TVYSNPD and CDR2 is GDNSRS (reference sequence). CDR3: CAFEEFNGGFLTVQLFF. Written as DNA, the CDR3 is TGTGCCTTTGAAGAGTTTAACGGGGGATTTTTGACAGTACAACTCTTCTTT.

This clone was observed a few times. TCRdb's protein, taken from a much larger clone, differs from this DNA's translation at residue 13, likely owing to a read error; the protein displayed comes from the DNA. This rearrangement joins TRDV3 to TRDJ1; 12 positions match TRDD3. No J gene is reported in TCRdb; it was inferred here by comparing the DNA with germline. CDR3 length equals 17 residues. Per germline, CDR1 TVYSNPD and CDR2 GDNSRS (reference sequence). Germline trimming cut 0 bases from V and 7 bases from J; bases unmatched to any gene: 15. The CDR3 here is CAFSSGGYAAYNGKLIF. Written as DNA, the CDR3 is TGTGCCTTTAGCTCTGGGGGATACGCAGCCTACAACGGTAAACTCATCTTT. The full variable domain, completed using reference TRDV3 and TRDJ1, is CDKVTQSSPDQTVASGSEVVLLCTYDTVYSNPDLFWYRIRPDYSFQFVFYGDNSRSEGADFTQGRFSVKHILTQKAFHLVISPVRTEDSATYYCAFSSGGYAAYNGKLIFGKGTRVTVEP.

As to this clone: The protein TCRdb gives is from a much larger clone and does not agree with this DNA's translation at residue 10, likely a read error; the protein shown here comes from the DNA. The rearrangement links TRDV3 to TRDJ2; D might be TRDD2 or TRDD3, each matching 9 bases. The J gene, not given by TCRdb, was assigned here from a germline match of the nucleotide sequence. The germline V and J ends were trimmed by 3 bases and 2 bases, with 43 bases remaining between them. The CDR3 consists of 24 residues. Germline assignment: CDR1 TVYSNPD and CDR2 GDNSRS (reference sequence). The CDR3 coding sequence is TGTGCCTTCCCTACCTTACCTTCCTACAGACAAAGGTGGGGGATAATGTCCTTGACAGCACAACTCTTCTTT. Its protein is CAFPTLPSYRQRWGIMSLTAQLFF.

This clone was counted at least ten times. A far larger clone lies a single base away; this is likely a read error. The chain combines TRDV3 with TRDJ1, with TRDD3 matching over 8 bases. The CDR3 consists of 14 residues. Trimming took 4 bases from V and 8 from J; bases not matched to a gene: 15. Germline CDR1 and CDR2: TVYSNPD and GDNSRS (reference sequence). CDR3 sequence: CASYYWGVGPKLIF. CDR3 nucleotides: TGTGCCTCCTATTACTGGGGGGTAGGGCCAAAACTCATCTTT.

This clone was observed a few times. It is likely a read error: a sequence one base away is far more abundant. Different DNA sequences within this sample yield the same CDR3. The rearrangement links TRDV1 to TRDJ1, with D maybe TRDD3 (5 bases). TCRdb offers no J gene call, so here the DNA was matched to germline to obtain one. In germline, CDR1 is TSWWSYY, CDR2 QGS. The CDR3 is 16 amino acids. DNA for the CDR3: TGCGCTCTTGGGGACCCGTCCTTTTTCGACACCGATAAACTCATCTTT. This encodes CALGDPSFFDTDKLIF.

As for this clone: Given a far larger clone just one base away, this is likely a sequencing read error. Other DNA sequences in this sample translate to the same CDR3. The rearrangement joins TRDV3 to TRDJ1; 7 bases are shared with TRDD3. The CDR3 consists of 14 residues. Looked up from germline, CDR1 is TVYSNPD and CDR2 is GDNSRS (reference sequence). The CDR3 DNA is TGTGCCTTTGGTGGGGGAACTGGCACCGATAAGCTCATCTTT. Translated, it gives CAFGGGTGTDKLIF.

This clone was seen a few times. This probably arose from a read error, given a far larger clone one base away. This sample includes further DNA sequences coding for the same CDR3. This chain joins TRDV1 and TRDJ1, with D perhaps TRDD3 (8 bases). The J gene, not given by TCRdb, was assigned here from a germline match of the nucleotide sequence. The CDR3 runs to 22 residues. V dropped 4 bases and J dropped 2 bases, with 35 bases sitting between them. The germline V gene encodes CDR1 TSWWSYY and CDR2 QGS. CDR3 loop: CALGVPFLRRGWGTRYTDKLIF. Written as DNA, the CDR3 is TGTGCTCTTGGGGTTCCCTTCCTCCGTCGGGGCTGGGGGACCCGATATACCGATAAACTCATCTTT.

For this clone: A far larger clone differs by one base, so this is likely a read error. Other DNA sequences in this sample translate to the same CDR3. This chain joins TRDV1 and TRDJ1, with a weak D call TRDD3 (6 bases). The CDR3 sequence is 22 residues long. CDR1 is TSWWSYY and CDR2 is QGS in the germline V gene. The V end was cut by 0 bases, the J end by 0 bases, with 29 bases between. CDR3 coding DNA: TGTGCTCTTGGGGAACTCTGCCCTCATCTACTGGGTGATACCATATACACCGATAAACTCATCTTT. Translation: CALGELCPHLLGDTIYTDKLIF.

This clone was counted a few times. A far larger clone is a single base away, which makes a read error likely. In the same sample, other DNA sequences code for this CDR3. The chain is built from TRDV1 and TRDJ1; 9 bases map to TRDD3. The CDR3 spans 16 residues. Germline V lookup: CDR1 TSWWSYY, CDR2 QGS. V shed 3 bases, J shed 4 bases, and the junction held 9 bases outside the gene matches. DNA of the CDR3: TGTGCTCTTGGGGAGCTGGGGGTGGGGGATATCGATAAACTCATCTTT. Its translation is CALGELGVGDIDKLIF.

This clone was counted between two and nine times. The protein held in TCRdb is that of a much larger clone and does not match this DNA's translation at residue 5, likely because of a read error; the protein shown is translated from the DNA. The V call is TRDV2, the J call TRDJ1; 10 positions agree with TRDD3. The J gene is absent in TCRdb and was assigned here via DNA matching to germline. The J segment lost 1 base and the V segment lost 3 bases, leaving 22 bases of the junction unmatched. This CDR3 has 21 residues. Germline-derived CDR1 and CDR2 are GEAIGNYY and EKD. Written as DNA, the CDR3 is TGTGCCTGTGACTCCATCGGGCATACTGGGGGATCCTCCCACGCCACCGATAAACTCATCTTT. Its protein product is CACDSIGHTGGSSHATDKLIF.

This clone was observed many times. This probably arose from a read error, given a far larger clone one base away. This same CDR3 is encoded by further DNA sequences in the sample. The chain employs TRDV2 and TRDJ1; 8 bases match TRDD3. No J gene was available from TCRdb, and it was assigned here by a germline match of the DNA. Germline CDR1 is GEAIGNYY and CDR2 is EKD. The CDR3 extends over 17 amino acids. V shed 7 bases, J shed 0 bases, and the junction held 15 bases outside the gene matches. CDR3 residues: CACDAVGDGGYTDKLIF. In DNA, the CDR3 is TGTGCCTGCGACGCGGTGGGGGATGGGGGCTACACCGATAAACTCATCTTT.

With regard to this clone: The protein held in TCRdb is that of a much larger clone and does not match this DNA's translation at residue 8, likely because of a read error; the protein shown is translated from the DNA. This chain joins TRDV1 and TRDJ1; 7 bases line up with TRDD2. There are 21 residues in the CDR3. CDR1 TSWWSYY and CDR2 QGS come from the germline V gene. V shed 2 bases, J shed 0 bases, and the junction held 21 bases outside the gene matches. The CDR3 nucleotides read TGTGCTCTTGGGGAATCCCCAGTTTCCTACTTGAAGGATGGTAACACCGATAAACTCATCTTT. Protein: CALGESPVSYLKDGNTDKLIF.

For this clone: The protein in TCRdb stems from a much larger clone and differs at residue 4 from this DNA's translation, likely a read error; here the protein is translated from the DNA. CDR3 sequence: CALEELRVFTWAGWGYRLTDKLIF. The CDR3, as DNA: TGTGCTCTTGAGGAACTTAGAGTCTTCACCTGGGCAGGATGGGGATACAGGCTCACCGATAAACTCATCTTT. The chain links TRDV1 to TRDJ1, with TRDD3 matching 8 bases. TCRdb does not report a J gene; here it was assigned by matching the DNA to germline references. Looked up from germline, CDR1 is TSWWSYY and CDR2 is QGS. The CDR3 consists of 24 residues.

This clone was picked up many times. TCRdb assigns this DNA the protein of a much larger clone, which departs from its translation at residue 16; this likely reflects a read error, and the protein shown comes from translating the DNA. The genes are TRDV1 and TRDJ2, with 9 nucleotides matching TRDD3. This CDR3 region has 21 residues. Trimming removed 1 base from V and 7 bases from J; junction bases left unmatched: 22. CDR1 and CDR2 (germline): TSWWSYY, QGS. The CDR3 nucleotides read TGTGCTCTTGGGGAACCACAGTTTTTCACTGGGGGACGTTATCGGATAGCACAACTCTTCTTT. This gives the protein CALGEPQFFTGGRYRIAQLFF.

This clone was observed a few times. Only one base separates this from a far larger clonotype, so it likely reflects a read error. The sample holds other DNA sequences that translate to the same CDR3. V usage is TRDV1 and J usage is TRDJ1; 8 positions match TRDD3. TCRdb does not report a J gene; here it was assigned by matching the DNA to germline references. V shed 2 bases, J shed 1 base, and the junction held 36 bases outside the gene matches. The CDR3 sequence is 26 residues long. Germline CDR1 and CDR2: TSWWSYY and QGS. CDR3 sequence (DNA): TGTGCTCTTGGGGAAATGTTTCCCGCCTTCCGGCGATCTCTTTACTGGGGGCGCCTTCCCACCGATAAACTCATCTTT. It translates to CALGEMFPAFRRSLYWGRLPTDKLIF.

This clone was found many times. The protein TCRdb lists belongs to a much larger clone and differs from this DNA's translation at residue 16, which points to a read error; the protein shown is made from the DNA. CDR3 residues: CALGGRSVFLYRNGDRKLIF. For the CDR3, the DNA is TGTGCTCTTGGGGGACGCTCCGTATTCCTATACCGTAATGGCGACCGTAAACTCATCTTT. The V call is TRDV1, the J call TRDJ1; D may be TRDD2 (6 bases). V lost 4 bases and J lost 7, with 34 bases in between. CDR3 length equals 20 residues. Per germline, CDR1 TSWWSYY and CDR2 QGS.

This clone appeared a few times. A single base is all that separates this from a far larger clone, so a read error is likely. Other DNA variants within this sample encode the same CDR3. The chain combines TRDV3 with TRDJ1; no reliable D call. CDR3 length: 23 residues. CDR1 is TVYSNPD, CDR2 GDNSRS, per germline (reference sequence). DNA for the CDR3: TGCGCCAGACGAGAACTGCAGCCTTACCCCATCCCCCTCAAAGCCCCGTACACCGATAAACTCATCTTT. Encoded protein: CARRELQPYPIPLKAPYTDKLIF.